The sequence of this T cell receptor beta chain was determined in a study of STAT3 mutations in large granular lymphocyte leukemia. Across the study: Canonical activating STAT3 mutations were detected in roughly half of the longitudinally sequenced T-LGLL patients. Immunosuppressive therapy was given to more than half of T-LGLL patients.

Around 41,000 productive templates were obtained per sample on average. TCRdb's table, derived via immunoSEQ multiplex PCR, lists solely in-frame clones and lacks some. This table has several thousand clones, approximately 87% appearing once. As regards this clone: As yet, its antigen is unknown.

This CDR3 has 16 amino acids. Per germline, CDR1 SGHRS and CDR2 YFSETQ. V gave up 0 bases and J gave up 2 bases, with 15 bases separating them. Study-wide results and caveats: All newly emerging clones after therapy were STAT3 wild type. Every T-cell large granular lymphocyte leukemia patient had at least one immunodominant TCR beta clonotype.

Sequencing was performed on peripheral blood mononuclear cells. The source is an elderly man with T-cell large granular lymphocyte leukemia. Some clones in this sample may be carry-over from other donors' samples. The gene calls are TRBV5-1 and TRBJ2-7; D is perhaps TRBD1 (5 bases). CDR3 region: CASSLDGLQGTYEQYF. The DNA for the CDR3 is TGCGCCAGCAGCTTGGATGGCTTGCAGGGAACCTACGAGCAGTACTTC.